This T cell receptor (beta chain) is drawn from a study of cytomegalovirus exposure and HLA in healthy donors. This clone has just a few counts. Vbeta (60) and Jbeta (13) primers were used in the PCR. The protocol was immunoSEQ multiplex PCR, while the TCRdb copy is restricted to in-frame clones and leaves out a portion. The sample carries 150,000 to 200,000 clones, 78% recorded once. Sequenced input: PBMCs. The TCR comes from a woman aged 50 to 65 in good health and CMV-seropositive.

The CDR3 DNA follows: TGTGCCATCAGGGAACAAGTTTCAGGGGCCGGAGAAGCTTTCTTT. It is translated as CAIREQVSGAGEAFF. The genes are TRBV10-3 and TRBJ1-1; perhaps TRBD1 as D (6 bases). Between the trimmed V and J ends, which lost 6 bases and 8 bases, there was a span of 22 bases. The germline V gene has CDR1 ENHRY and CDR2 SYGVKD. CDR3 length: 15 amino acids.